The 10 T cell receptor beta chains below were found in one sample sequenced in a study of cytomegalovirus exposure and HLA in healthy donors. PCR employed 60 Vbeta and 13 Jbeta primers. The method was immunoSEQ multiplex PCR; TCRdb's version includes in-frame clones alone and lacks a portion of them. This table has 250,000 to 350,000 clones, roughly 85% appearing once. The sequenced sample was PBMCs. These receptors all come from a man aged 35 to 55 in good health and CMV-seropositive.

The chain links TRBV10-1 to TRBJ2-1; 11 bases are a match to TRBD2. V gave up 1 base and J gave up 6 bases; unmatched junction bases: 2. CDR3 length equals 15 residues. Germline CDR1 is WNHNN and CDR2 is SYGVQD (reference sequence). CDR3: CASSEFSGRANEQFF. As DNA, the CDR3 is TGCGCCAGCAGTGAGTTTAGCGGGAGGGCCAATGAGCAGTTCTTC.

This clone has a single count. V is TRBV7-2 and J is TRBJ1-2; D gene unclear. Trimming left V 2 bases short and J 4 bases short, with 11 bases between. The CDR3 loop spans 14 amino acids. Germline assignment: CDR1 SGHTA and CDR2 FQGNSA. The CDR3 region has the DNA TGTGCCAGCAGCTTACAGTGGGCGGGCTATGGCTACACCTTC. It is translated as CASSLQWAGYGYTF.

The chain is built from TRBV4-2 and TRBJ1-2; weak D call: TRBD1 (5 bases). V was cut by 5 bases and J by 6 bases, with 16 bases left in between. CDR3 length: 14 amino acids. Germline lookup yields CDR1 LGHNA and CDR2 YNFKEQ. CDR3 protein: CASSTAGKGDGYTF. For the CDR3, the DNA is TGTGCCAGCAGCACGGCAGGGAAGGGCGATGGCTACACCTTC.

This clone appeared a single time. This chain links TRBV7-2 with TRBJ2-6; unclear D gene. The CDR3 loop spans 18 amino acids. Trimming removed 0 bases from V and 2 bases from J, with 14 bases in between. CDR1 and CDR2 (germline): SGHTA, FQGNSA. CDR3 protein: CASSLAYPPGAGANVLTF. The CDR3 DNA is TGTGCCAGCAGCTTAGCGTACCCCCCAGGCGCTGGGGCCAACGTCCTGACTTTC.

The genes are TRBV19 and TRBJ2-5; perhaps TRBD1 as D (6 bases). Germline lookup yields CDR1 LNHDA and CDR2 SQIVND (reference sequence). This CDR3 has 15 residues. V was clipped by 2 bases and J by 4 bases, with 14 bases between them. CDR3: CASSISIQGRETQYF. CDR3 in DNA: TGTGCCAGTAGTATATCAATACAGGGTAGAGAGACCCAGTACTTC.

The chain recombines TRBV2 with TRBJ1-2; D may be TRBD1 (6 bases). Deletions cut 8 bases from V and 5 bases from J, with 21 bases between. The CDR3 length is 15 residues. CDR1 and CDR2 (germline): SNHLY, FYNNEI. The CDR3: CASVRDTRRRYGYTF. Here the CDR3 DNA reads TGTGCCAGCGTAAGGGACACCCGCAGAAGGTATGGCTACACCTTC. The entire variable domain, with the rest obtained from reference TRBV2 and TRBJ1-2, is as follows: EPEVTQTPSHQVTQMGQEVILRCVPISNHLYFYWYRQILGQKVEFLVSFYNNEISEKSEIFDDQFSVERPDGSNFTLKIRSTKLEDSAMYFCASVRDTRRRYGYTFGSGTRLTVV.

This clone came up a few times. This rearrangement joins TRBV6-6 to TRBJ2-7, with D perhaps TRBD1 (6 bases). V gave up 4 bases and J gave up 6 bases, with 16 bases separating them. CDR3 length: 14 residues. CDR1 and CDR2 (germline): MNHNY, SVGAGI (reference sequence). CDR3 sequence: CASSFRVVGGEQYF. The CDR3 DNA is TGTGCCAGCAGTTTCCGGGTCGTAGGGGGCGAGCAGTACTTC.

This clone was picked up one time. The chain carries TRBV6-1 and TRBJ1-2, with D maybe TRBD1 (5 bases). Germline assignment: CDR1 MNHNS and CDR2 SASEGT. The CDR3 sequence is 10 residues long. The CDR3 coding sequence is TGTGCATTAGGAGGGGATGGCTACACCTTC. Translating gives CALGGDGYTF.

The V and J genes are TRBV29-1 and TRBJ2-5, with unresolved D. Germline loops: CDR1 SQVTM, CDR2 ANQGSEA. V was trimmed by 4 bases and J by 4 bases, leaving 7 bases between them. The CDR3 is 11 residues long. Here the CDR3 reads CSVGLGETQYF. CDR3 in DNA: TGCAGCGTTGGGCTTGGAGAGACCCAGTACTTC.

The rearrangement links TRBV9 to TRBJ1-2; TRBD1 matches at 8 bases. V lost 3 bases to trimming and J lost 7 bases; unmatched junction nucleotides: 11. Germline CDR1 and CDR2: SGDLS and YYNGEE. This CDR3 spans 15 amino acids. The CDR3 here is CASSERTGMGAGYTF. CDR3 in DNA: TGTGCCAGCAGCGAGCGGACAGGGATGGGAGCTGGCTACACCTTC.